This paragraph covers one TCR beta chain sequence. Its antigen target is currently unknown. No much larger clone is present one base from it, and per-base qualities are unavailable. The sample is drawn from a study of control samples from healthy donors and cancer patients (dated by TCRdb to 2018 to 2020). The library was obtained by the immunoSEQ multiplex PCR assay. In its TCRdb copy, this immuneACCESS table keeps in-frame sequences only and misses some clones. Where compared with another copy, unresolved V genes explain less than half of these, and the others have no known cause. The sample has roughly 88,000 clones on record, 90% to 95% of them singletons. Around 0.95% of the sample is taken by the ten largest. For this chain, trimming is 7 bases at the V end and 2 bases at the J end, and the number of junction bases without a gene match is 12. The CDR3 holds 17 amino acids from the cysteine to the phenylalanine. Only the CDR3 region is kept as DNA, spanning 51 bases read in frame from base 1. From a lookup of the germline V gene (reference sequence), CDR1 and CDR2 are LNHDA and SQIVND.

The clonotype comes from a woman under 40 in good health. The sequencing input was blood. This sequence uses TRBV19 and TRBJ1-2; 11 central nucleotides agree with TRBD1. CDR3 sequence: CASIKNRDRGKNYGYTF. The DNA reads TGTGCCAGTATAAAAAACAGGGACAGGGGGAAGAACTATGGCTACACCTTC.